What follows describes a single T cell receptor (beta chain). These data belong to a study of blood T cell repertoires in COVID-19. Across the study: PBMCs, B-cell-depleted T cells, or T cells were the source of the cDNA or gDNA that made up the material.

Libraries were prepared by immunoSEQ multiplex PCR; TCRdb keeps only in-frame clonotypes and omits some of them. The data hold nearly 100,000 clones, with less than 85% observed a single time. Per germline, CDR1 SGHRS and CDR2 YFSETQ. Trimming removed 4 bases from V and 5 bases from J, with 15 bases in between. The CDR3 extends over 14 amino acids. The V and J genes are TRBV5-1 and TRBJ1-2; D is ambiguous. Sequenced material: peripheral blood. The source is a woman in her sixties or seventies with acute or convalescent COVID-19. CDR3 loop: CASSPGGGLYGYTF. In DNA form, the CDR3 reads TGCGCCAGCAGCCCCGGCGGAGGCTTATATGGCTACACCTTC.